The 4 T cell receptor beta chains reported below all come from one sample, sequenced in a study of blood T cells in healthy people across ages. The use of a sample-barcoded 5' primer and a J-beta primer mix characterized a second PCR of roughly 6 to 12 cycles. TCRdb passed the 5' RACE reads through MiXCR, listing each CDR3 protein once. The table shows 1.6 million or so distinct CDR3 sequences, with roughly 30% occurring only once. Sequencing was performed on blood. These receptor sequences come from a woman aged 25 to 39 in good health.

This clonotype was seen only a few times. The V call is TRBV20-1, the J call TRBJ2-7, with a tentative D call TRBD2 (5 bases). The CDR3 is 19 amino acids. V was shortened by 1 base and J by 2 bases, with 27 bases between the two germline ends. The germline V gene encodes CDR1 DFQATT and CDR2 SNEGSKA (reference sequence). DNA for the CDR3: TGCAGTGCTAGAGTTCGAACAAGGTCGTTCGTGGACTTCGCCTACGAGCAGTACTTC. Its translation: CSARVRTRSFVDFAYEQYF.

Only a few counts were recorded for this clonotype. The chain employs TRBV2 and TRBJ2-3; 9 bases align to TRBD2. Germline V gene data show CDR1 as SNHLY and CDR2 as FYNNEI. With 2 bases clipped from V and 5 bases from J, the junction kept 11 bases outside the gene matches. The CDR3 is 17 residues long. The CDR3: CASSELVGELAGDTQYF. The CDR3 nucleotides are TGTGCCAGCAGTGAACTGGTGGGGGAACTAGCGGGAGATACGCAGTATTTT.

J is TRBJ2-7 and V is TRBV2, with a weak D call TRBD1 (6 bases). This CDR3 comprises 15 residues. V was cut by 4 bases and J by 4 bases, with 17 bases left in between. Germline CDR1 is SNHLY and CDR2 is FYNNEI. CDR3 sequence reads: CASSGTRDTRYEQYF. In DNA, the CDR3 is TGTGCCAGCAGTGGCACCCGGGACACACGTTACGAGCAGTACTTC. The variable domain in full, completed from reference TRBV2 and TRBJ2-7, reads EPEVTQTPSHQVTQMGQEVILRCVPISNHLYFYWYRQILGQKVEFLVSFYNNEISEKSEIFDDQFSVERPDGSNFTLKIRSTKLEDSAMYFCASSGTRDTRYEQYFGPGTRLTVT.

This sequence joins TRBV9 and TRBJ2-1, with a weak D call TRBD2 (6 bases). This CDR3 is built from 14 residues. V lost 4 bases and J 2 bases, leaving 10 bases between the germline ends. Germline V gene lookup returns CDR1 SGDLS and CDR2 YYNGEE. CDR3 region: CASSSRETYNEQFF. For the CDR3, the DNA is TGTGCCAGCAGCTCTCGGGAGACCTACAATGAGCAGTTCTTC.